A selection of T cell receptor beta chains follows, all from one sample in a study of early stage breast cancer tumors. Sequenced by immunoSEQ multiplex PCR; TCRdb stores in-frame clones only, minus some. The sample shows 25,000 to 35,000 clones, roughly 77% of them seen only once. The specimen sequenced was blood. The receptor source for this set is a person between 35 and 49 years old with breast cancer. The CDR3 runs from the conserved cysteine through the conserved F or W. The order of the fields is V gene, clone size, J gene, D gene, CDR3 protein, CDR3 DNA. A D gene is named only where the DNA matches it firmly. For some rows the clone size is stated as once, few or many, or as a class when expanded; others skip it.

>TRBV10-3|.|TRBJ2-1|.
CAISERRDYNEQFF
TGTGCCATCAGTGAAAGGCGGGACTACAATGAGCAGTTCTTC
>TRBV20-1|once|TRBJ2-1|.
CSARGGPLVF
TGCAGTGCTAGGGGGGGGCCCCTAGTCTTC
>TRBV7-2|once|TRBJ2-7|.
CASSLMGDSSYEQYF
TGTGCCAGCAGCTTAATGGGGGATTCCTCCTACGAGCAGTACTTC
>TRBV18|few|TRBJ2-1|TRBD2
CASSTSGSILSYNEQFF
TGTGCCAGTTCAACTAGCGGGTCCATTCTCTCCTACAATGAGCAGTTCTTC
>TRBV27|.|TRBJ2-2|TRBD1
CASRDRGRTGELFF
TGTGCCAGCAGGGACAGGGGGCGCACCGGGGAGCTGTTTTTT
>TRBV7-9|few|TRBJ1-2|.
CASSLEYSGSPYGYTF
TGTGCCAGCAGCTTAGAGTATAGTGGCAGCCCCTATGGCTACACCTTC
>TRBV19|once|TRBJ1-5|.
CASNSGSSSNQPQHF
TGTGCCAGTAACAGCGGGTCGTCCAGCAATCAGCCCCAGCATTTT
>TRBV15|.|TRBJ1-3|.
CATSREYSFGNTIYF
TGTGCCACCAGCAGAGAGTACAGCTTTGGAAACACCATATATTTT
>TRBV27|few|TRBJ1-4|.
CASRAGNREKLFF
TGTGCCAGCAGAGCGGGGAATCGTGAAAAACTGTTTTTT
>TRBV18|.|TRBJ2-5|TRBD2
CASSPPAGGAETQYF
TGTGCCAGCTCACCACCAGCGGGAGGCGCAGAGACCCAGTACTTC
>TRBV5-1|.|TRBJ2-5|.
CASSGGVRETQYF
TGCGCCAGCAGCGGAGGGGTTCGGGAGACCCAGTACTTC
>TRBV28|few|TRBJ1-2|TRBD1
CASSPRRTGAGYTF
TGTGCCAGCAGTCCCCGAAGGACAGGGGCTGGCTACACCTTC
>TRBV2|.|TRBJ1-1|.
CASSSISTEAFF
TGTGCCAGCAGTTCCATATCCACTGAAGCTTTCTTT
>TRBV12-2|.|TRBJ2-7|.
CASRLWIRAYEQYF
TGTGCAAGTCGCTTGTGGATACGGGCCTACGAGCAGTACTTC
>TRBV18|few|TRBJ2-2|.
CASSEIATGELFF
TGTGCCAGCTCAGAAATAGCCACCGGGGAGCTGTTTTTT
>TRBV23-1|.|TRBJ2-7|.
CASSPLLATGYYEQYF
TGCGCCAGCAGTCCCCTTTTGGCAACAGGGTACTACGAGCAGTACTTC
>TRBV4-3|.|TRBJ2-5|TRBD1
CASSRETGTGGETQYF
TGCGCCAGCAGCCGTGAGACTGGGACAGGGGGTGAGACCCAGTACTTC
>TRBV7-3|.|TRBJ2-3|.
CASSAVGGPDTQYF
TGTGCCAGCAGCGCCGTCGGGGGTCCAGATACGCAGTATTTT
>TRBV12-5|few|TRBJ1-1|.
CASDPRVSPEAFF
TGTGCTAGTGATCCTAGGGTTTCCCCTGAAGCTTTCTTT